This TCR beta chain was captured by sequencing in a study of cytomegalovirus exposure and HLA in healthy donors. Study-wide findings and caveats: Available immune exposure information covered CMV serostatus only. Confirmation in vitro established that a few CMV-associated chains were specific for CMV antigens.

Participants comprised healthy donors of bone marrow. These donors counted as nominally healthy when sampled, but unrecorded immune exposures were likely. This clone occurred a few times. The target antigen is unknown. A read error may account for a junction end that differs from germline. The CDR3 consists of 16 residues. Looked up from germline, CDR1 is SEHNR and CDR2 is FQNEAQ (reference sequence). 13 Jbeta primers and 60 Vbeta primers were used for the PCR. Sequenced by immunoSEQ multiplex PCR; TCRdb stores in-frame clones only, minus some. This sample has approximately 99,000 clones, with about four fifths found just once.

The receptor was derived from a man aged 35 to 55 in good health and CMV-seropositive. The chain employs TRBV7-9 and TRBJ2-1, with D possibly TRBD1 on 5 matching bases. Sequenced: PBMCs. As DNA, the CDR3 is TGTTCCAGCAGCCAAATGGGGCGGTCCCCCTACAATGAGCAGTTCTTC. It specifies CSSSQMGRSPYNEQFF.